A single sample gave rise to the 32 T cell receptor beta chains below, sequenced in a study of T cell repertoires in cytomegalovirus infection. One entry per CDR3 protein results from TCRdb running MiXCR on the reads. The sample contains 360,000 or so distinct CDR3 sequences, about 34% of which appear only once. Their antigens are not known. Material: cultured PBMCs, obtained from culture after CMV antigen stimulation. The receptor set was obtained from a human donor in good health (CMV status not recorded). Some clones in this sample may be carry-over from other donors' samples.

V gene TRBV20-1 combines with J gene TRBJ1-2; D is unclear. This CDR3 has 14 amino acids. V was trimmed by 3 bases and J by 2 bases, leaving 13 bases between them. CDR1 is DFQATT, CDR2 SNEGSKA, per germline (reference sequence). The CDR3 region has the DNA TGCAGTGCTAGGGGCAGTCTAGACAACTATGGCTACACCTTC. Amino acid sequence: CSARGSLDNYGYTF.

The CDR3 nucleotides are TGTGCCAGCAGTCCAGCGGGAGGGACCTCTCCATCCTACGAGCAGTACTTC. Translated: CASSPAGGTSPSYEQYF. This chain joins TRBV2 and TRBJ2-7, with TRBD2 matching 10 bases. CDR1 is SNHLY, CDR2 FYNNEI, per germline. Trimming took 5 bases from V and 1 from J; bases not matched to a gene: 11. The CDR3 covers 17 residues.

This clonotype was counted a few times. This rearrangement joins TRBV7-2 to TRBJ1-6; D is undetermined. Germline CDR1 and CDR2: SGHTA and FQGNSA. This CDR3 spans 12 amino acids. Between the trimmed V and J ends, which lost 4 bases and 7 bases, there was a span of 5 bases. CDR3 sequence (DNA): TGTGCCAGCAGCTACTTAAATTCACCCCTCCACTTT. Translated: CASSYLNSPLHF.

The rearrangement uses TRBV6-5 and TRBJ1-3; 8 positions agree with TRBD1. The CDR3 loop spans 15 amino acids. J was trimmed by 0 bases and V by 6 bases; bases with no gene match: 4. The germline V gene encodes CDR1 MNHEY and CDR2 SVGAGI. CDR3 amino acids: CASSGTGGSGNTIYF. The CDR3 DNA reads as TGTGCCAGCAGCGGGACAGGCGGCTCTGGAAACACCATATATTTT.

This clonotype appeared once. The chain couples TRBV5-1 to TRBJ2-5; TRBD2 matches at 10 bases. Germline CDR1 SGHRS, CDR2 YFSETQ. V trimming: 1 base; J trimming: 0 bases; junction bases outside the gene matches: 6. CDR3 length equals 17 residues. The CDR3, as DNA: TGCGCCAGCAGCTTGAGGATTGGGACTAGCGACCAAGAGACCCAGTACTTC. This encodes CASSLRIGTSDQETQYF.

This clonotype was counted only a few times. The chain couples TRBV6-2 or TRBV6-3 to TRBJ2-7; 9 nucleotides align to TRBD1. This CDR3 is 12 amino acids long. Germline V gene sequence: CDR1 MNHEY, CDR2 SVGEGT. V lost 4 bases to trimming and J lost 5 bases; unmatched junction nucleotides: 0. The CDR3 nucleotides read TGTGCCAGCAGTTGGGACAGGGACGAGCAGTACGTC. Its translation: CASSWDRDEQYV.

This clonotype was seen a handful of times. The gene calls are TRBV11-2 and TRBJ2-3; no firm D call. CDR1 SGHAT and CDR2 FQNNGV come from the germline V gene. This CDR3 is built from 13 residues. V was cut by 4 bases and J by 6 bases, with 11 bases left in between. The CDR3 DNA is TGTGCCAGCAGCTCTCGCCCTAGGGATACGCAGTATTTT. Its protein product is CASSSRPRDTQYF.

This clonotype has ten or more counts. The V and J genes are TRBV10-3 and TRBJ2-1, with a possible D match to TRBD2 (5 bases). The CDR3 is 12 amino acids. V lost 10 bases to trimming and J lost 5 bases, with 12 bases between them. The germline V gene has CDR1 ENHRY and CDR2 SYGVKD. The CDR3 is CATLAPHNEQFF. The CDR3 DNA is TGTGCCACGCTAGCACCCCACAATGAGCAGTTCTTC.

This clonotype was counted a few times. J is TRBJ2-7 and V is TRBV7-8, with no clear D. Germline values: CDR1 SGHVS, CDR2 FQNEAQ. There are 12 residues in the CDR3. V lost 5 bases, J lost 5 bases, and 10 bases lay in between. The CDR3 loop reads CASSGRLNEQYV. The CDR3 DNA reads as TGTGCCAGCAGCGGACGGTTGAACGAGCAGTACGTC.

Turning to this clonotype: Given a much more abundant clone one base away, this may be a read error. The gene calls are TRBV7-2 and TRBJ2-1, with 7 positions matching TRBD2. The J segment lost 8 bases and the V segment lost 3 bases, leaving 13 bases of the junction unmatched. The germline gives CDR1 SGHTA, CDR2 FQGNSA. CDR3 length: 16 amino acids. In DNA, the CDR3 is TGTGCCAGCAGCTTCGACGGGAGGCCACCACGCGATGAGCAGTTCTTC. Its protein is CASSFDGRPPRDEQFF.

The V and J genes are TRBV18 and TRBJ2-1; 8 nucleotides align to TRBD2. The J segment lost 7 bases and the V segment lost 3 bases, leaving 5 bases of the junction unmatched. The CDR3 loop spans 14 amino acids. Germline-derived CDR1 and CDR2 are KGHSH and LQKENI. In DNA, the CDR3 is TGTGCCAGCTCACCCGGGACTAGTTTTAATGAGCAGTTCTTC. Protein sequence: CASSPGTSFNEQFF.

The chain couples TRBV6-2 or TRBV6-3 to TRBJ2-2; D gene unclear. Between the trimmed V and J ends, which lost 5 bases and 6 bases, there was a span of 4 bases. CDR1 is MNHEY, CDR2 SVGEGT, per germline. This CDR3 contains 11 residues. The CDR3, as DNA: TGTGCCAGCAGTGGATCCGGGGAGCTGTTTTTT. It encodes CASSGSGELFF.

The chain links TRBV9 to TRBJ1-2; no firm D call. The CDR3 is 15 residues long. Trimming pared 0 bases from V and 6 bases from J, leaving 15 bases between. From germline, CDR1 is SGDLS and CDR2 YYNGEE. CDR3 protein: CASSVAPRTHDGYTF. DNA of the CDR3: TGTGCCAGCAGCGTAGCACCCCGGACCCACGATGGCTACACCTTC.

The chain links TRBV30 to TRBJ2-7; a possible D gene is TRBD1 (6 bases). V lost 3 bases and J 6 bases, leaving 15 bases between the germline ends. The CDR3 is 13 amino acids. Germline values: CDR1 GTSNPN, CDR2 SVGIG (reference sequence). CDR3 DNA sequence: TGTGCCTGGAGCCTTGGACAGACAACCGAGCAGTACGTC. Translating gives CAWSLGQTTEQYV.

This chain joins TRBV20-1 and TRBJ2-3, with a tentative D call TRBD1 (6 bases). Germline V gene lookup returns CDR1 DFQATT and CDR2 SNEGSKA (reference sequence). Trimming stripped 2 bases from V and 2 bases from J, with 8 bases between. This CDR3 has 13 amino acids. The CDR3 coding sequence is TGCAGTGCTAGAAGGGACATCACAGATACGCAGTATTTT. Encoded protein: CSARRDITDTQYF.

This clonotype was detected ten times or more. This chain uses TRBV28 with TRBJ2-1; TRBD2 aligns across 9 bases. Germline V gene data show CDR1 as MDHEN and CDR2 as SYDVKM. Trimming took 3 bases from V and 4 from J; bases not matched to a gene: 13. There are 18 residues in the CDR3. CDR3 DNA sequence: TGTGCCAGCAGTTTTCTACAGGGGCTGCTAGCGGGGTACAATGAGCAGTTCTTC. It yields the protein CASSFLQGLLAGYNEQFF.

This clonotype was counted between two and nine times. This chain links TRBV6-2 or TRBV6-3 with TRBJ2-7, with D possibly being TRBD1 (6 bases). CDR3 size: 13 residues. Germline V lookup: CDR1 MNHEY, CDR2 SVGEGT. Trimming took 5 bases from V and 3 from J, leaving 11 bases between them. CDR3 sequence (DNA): TGTGCCAGCAGTCGGGCAGGGGTCTACGAGCAGTACGTC. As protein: CASSRAGVYEQYV.

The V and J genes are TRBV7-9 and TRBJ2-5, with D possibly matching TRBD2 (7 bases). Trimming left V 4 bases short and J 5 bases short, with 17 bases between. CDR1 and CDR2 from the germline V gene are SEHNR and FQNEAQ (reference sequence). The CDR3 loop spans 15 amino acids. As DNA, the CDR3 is TGTGCCAGCAGCTCGACGGGGGGCCAAACCGAGACCCAGTACTTC. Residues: CASSSTGGQTETQYF.

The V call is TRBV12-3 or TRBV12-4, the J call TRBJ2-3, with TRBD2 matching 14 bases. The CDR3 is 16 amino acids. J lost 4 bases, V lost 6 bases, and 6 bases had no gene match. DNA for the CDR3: TGTGCCAGCAGCCTCCGGGGACTAGCGGGGGCAGATACGCAGTATTTT. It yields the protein CASSLRGLAGADTQYF.

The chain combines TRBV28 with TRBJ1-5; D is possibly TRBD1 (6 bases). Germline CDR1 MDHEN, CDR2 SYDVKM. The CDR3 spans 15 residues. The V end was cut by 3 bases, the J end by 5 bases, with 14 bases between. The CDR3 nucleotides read TGTGCCAGCAGTTTTGGGGGCCGGGAGGATCAGCCCCAGCATTTT. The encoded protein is CASSFGGREDQPQHF.

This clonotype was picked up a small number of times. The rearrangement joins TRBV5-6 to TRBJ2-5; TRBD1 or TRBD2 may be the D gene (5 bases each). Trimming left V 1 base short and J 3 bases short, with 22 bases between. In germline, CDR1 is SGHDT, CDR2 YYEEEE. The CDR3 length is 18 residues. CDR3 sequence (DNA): TGTGCCAGCAGCTTGACCCGATTATATGGGACCTTCAAAGAGACCCAGTACTTC. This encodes CASSLTRLYGTFKETQYF.

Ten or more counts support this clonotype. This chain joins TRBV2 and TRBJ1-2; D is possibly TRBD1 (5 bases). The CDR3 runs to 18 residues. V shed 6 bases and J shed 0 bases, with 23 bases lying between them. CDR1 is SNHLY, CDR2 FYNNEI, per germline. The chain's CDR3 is CASRGRQRVNLPNYGYTF. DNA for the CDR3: TGTGCCAGCAGGGGCCGACAGAGAGTAAATCTTCCTAACTATGGCTACACCTTC. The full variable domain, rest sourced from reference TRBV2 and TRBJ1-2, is EPEVTQTPSHQVTQMGQEVILRCVPISNHLYFYWYRQILGQKVEFLVSFYNNEISEKSEIFDDQFSVERPDGSNFTLKIRSTKLEDSAMYFCASRGRQRVNLPNYGYTFGSGTRLTVV.

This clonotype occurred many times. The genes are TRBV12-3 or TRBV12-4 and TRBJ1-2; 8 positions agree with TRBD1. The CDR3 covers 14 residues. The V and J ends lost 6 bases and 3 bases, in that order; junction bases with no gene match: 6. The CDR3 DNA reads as TGTGCCAGCAGCCGTGGACAGGGTTACTATGGCTACACCTTC. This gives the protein CASSRGQGYYGYTF.

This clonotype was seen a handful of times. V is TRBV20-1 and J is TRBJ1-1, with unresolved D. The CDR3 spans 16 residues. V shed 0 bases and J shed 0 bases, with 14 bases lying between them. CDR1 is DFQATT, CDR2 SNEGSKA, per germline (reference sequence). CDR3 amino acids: CSARDPIVFMNTEAFF. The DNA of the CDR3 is TGCAGTGCTAGAGATCCTATCGTATTCATGAACACTGAAGCTTTCTTT.

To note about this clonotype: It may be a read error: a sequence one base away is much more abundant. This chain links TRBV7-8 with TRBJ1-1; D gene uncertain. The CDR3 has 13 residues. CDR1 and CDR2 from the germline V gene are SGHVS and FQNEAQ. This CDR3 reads CASILLGWTEAFF. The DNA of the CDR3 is TGTGCCAGCATCTTACTGGGTTGGACTGAAGCTTTCTTT.

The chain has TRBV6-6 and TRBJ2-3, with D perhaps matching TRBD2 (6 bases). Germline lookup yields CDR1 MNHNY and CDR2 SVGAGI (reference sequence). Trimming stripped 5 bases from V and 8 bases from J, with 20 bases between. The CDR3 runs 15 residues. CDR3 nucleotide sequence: TGTGCCAGCAGTCCTGAGCGGGTCCAGAAGGTTACGCAGTATTTT. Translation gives CASSPERVQKVTQYF.

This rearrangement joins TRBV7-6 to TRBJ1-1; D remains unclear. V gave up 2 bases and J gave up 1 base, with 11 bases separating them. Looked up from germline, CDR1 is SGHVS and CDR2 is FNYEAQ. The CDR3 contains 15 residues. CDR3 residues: CASSLNYGENTEAFF. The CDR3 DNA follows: TGTGCCAGCAGCTTAAATTACGGGGAGAACACTGAAGCTTTCTTT.

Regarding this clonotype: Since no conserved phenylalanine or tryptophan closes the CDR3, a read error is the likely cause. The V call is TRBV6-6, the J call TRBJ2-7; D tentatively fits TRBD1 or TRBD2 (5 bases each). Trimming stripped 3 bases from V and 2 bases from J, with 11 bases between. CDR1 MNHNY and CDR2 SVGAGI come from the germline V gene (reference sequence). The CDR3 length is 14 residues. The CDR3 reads CASSYGGLPYEQYL. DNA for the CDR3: TGTGCCAGCAGTTATGGGGGTCTTCCCTACGAGCAGTACTTA.

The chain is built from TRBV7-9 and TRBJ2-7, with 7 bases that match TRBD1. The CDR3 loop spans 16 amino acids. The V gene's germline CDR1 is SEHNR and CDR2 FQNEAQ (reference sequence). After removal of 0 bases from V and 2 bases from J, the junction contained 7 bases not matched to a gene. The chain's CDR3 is CASSLAIGTVPYEQYF. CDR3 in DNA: TGTGCCAGCAGCTTAGCGATAGGGACAGTCCCCTACGAGCAGTACTTC. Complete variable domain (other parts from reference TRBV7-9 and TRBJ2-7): DTGVSQNPRHKITKRGQNVTFRCDPISEHNRLYWYRQTLGQGPEFLTYFQNEAQLEKSRLLSDRFSAERPKGSFSTLEIQRTEQGDSAMYLCASSLAIGTVPYEQYFGPGTRLTVT.

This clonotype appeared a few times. CDR3 nucleotide sequence: TGTGCCAGCAGCTCGGGACTAGCGGGACGGGCAGATACGCAGTATTTT. This encodes CASSSGLAGRADTQYF. V usage is TRBV7-2 and J usage is TRBJ2-3; 13 bases map to TRBD2. With V trimmed by 4 bases and J by 4 bases, 5 bases remained unmatched. Germline lookup yields CDR1 SGHTA and CDR2 FQGNSA. This CDR3 is 16 amino acids long.

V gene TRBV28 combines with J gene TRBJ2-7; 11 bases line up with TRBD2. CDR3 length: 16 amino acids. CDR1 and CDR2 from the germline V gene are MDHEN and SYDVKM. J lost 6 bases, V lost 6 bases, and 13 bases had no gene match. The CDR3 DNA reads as TGTGCCAGCAGCCGTGAACTAGCGGGAGTTAAGAGCGAGCAGTACTTC. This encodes CASSRELAGVKSEQYF. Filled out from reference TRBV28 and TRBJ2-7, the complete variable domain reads DVKVTQSSRYLVKRTGEKVFLECVQDMDHENMFWYRQDPGLGLRLIYFSYDVKMKEKGDIPEGYSVSREKKERFSLILESASTNQTSMYLCASSRELAGVKSEQYFGPGTRLTVT.

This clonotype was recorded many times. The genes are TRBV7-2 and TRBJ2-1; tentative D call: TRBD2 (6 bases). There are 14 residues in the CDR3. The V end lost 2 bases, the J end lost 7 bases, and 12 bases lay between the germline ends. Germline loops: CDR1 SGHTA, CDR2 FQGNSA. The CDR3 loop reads CASSLYGSGNEQFF. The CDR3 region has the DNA TGTGCCAGCAGCTTATACGGGAGTGGTAATGAGCAGTTCTTC.